What follows is one T cell receptor (beta chain) and its context. The record originates from a study of regulatory T cells in long-lasting Graves disease. Time point defined: newly diagnosed GD, antithyroid drugs for less than 3 months. TCR sequences were obtained from RNA taken from PBMCs. Assembly of TCR beta libraries relied on iRepertoire HTBI primers together with Arm-PCR of CDR3 regions. One entry per CDR3 protein, called by TCRdb with MiXCR from the multiplex PCR reads. The repertoire holds 540,000 or so distinct CDR3 sequences, with less than 15% as singletons. Between the trimmed V and J ends, which lost 1 base and 4 bases, there was a span of 16 bases. CDR1 and CDR2 from the germline V gene are SGHVS and FQNEAQ. The CDR3 spans 17 residues. These data are also associated with another study on T cells in Graves' hyperthyroidism and ophthalmopathy. This second report adds: Researchers defined stable Graves' hyperthyroidism as no ophthalmopathy progression within 18 months. These patients, aged 18 to 65, had recently diagnosed hyperthyroidism lasting under 2 months. Most thyroid-expanded clonotypes above 0.001 were also found in blood. From stable hyperthyroidism, ophthalmopathy was set apart by a 13 V-J model.

The source material was peripheral blood mononuclear cells (PBMCs), sampled at new diagnosis, from a patient treated with antithyroid drugs. This chain links TRBV7-8 with TRBJ1-4; no clear D gene. The source is a man younger than 45 with Graves disease. In DNA, the CDR3 is TGTGCCAGCAGCTTAGGTCTAGGGCGGACGGGTAATGAAAAACTGTTTTTT. The encoded protein is CASSLGLGRTGNEKLFF.